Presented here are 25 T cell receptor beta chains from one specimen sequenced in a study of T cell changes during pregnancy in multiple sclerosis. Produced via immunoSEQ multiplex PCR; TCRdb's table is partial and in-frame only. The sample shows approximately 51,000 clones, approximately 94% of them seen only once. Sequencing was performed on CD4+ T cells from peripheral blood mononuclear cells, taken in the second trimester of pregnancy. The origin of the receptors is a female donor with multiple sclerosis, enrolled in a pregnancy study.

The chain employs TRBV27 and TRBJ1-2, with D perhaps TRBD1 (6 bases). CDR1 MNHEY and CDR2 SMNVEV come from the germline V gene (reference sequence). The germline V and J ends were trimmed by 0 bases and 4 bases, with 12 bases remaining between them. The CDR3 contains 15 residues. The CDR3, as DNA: TGTGCCAGCAGTTTATCCGCATGGACAGTCTATGGCTACACCTTC. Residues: CASSLSAWTVYGYTF.

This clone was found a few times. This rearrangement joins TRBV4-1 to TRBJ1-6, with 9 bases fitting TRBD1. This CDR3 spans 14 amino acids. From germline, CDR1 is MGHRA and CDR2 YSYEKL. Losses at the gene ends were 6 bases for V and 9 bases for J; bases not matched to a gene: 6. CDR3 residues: CASRTGTGFSPLHF. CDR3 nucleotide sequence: TGCGCCAGCAGGACCGGGACAGGGTTTTCACCCCTCCACTTT.

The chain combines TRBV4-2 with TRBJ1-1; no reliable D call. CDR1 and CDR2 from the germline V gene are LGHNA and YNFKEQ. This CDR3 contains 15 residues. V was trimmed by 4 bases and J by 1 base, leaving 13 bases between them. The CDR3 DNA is TGTGCCAGCAGCCTGGGTGGCGGGCAGAACACTGAAGCTTTCTTT. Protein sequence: CASSLGGGQNTEAFF.

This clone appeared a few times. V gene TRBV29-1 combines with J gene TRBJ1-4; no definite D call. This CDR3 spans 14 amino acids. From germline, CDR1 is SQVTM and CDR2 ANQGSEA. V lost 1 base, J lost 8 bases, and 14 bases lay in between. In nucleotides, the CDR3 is TGCAGCGTTGAAGCCCCGTATACGGGAGAAAAACTGTTTTTT. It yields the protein CSVEAPYTGEKLFF.

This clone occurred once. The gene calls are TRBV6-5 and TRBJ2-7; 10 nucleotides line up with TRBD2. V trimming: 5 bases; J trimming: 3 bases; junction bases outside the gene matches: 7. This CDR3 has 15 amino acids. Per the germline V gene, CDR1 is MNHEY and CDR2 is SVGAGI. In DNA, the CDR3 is TGTGCCAGCAGTCGCAGCGGGGGGGGGAGCTACGAGCAGTACTTC. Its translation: CASSRSGGGSYEQYF.

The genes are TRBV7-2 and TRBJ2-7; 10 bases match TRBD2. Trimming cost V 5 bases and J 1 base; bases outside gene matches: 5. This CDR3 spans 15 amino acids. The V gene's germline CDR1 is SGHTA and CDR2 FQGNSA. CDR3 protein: CASSHWTSGSYEQYF. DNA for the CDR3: TGTGCCAGCAGCCATTGGACTAGCGGATCCTACGAGCAGTACTTC.

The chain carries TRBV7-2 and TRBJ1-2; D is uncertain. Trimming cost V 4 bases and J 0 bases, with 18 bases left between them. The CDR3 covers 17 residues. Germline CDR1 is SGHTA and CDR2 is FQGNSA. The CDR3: CASSSEISGYTNYGYTF. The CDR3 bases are TGTGCCAGCAGCTCCGAAATATCGGGGTACACTAACTATGGCTACACCTTC.

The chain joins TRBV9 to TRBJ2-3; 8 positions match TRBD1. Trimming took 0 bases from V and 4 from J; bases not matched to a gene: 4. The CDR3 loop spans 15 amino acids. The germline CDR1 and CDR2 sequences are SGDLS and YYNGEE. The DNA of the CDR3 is TGTGCCAGCAGCGTAGGTGGACAGGGACCAGATACGCAGTATTTT. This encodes CASSVGGQGPDTQYF.

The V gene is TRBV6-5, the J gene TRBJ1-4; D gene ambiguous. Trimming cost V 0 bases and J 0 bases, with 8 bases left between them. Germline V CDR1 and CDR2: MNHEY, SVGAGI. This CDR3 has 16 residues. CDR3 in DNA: TGTGCCAGCAGTTACTCGCCAACAGCAACTAATGAAAAACTGTTTTTT. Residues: CASSYSPTATNEKLFF.

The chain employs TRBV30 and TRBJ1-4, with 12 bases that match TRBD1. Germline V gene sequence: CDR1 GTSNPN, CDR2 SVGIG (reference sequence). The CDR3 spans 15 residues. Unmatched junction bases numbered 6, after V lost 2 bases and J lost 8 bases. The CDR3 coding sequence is TGTGCCTGGAGTTCCGGGACAGGGGGCCTGGAAAAACTGTTTTTT. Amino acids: CAWSSGTGGLEKLFF.

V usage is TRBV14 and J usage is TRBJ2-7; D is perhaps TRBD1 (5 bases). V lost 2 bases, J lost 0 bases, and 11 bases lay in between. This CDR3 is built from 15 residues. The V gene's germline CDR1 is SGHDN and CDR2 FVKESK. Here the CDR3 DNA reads TGTGCCAGCAGCCAATTTCCAGGGATCTCCTACGAGCAGTACTTC. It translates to CASSQFPGISYEQYF.

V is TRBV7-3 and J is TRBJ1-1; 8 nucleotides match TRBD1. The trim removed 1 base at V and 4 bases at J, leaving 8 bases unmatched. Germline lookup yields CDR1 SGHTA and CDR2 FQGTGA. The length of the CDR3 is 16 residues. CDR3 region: CASSLKPQGAGTEAFF. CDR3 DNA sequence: TGTGCCAGCAGCTTAAAACCCCAGGGGGCTGGCACTGAAGCTTTCTTT.

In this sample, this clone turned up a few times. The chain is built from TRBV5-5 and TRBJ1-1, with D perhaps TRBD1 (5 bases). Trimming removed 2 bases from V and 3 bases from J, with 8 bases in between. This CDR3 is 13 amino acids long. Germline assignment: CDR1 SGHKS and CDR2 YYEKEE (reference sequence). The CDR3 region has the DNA TGTGCCAGCAGCTTTGGGGGGTACACTGAAGCTTTCTTT. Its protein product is CASSFGGYTEAFF.

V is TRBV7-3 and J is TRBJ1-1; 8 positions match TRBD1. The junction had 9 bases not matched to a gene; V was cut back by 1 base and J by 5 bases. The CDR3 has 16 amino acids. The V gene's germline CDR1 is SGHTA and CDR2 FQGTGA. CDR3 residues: CASSLIPGTGRTEAFF. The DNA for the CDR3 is TGTGCCAGCAGCTTAATCCCCGGGACAGGAAGGACTGAAGCTTTCTTT. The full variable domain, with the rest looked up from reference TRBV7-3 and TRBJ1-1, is GAGVSQTPSNKVTEKGKYVELRCDPISGHTALYWYRQSLGQGPEFLIYFQGTGAADDSGLPNDRFFAVRPEGSVSTLKIQRTERGDSAVYLCASSLIPGTGRTEAFFGQGTRLTVV.

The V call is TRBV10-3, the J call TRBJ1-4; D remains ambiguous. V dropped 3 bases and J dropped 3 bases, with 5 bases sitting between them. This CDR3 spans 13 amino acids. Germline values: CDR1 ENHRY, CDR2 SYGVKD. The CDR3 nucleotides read TGTGCCATCAGTGAAGACTCTAATGAAAAACTGTTTTTT. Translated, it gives CAISEDSNEKLFF.

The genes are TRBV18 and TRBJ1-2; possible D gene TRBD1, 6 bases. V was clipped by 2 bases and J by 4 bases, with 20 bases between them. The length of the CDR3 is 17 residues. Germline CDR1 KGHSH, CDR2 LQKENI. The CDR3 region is CASSPSTVAGAAYGYTF. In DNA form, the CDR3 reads TGTGCCAGCTCACCATCTACCGTAGCGGGGGCGGCCTATGGCTACACCTTC.

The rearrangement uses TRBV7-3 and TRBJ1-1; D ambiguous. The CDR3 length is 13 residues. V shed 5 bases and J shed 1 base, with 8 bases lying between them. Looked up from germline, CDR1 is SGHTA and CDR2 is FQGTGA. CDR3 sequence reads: CASSQQKNTEAFF. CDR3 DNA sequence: TGTGCCAGCAGCCAACAGAAGAACACTGAAGCTTTCTTT.

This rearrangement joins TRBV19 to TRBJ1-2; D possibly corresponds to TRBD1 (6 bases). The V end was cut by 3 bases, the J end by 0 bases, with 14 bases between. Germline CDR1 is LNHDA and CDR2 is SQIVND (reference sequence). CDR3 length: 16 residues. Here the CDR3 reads CASSITGPPSNYGYTF. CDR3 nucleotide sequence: TGTGCCAGTAGTATTACAGGGCCCCCTTCTAACTATGGCTACACCTTC.

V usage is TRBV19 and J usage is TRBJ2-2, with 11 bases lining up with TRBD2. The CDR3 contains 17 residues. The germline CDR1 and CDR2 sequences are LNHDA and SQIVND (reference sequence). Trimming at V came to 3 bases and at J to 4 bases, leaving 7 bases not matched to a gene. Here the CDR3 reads CASSIPTSGGPTGELFF. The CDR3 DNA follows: TGTGCCAGTAGTATTCCAACTAGCGGGGGCCCCACCGGGGAGCTGTTTTTT.

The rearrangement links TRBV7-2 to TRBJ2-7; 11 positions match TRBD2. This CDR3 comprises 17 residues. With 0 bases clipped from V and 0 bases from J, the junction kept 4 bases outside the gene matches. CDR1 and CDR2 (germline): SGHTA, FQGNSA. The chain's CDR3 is CASSLARLAGYSYEQYF. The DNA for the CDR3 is TGTGCCAGCAGCTTAGCGAGACTAGCGGGGTACTCCTACGAGCAGTACTTC.

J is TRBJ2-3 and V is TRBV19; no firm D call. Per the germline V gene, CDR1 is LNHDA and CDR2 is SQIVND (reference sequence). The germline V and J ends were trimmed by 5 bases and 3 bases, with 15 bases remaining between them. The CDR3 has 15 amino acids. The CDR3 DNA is TGTGCCAGTAGTTCCGACGGGTCGTGGACAGATACGCAGTATTTT. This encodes CASSSDGSWTDTQYF.

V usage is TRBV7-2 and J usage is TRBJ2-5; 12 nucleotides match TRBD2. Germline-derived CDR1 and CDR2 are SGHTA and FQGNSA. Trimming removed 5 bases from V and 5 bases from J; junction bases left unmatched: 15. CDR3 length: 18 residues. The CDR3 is CASSQQVSSGGAGETQYF. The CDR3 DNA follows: TGTGCCAGCAGCCAACAGGTCTCTAGCGGGGGGGCAGGGGAGACCCAGTACTTC.

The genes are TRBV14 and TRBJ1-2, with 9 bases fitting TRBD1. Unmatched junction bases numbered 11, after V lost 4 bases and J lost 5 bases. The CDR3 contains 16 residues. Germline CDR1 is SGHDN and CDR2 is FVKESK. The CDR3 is CASSPRGQGIVYGYTF. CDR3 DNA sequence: TGTGCCAGCAGCCCGCGAGGACAGGGGATTGTGTATGGCTACACCTTC.

CDR3 sequence: CASRDRGRNIYGYTF. CDR3 coding DNA: TGTGCCAGCAGGGACAGGGGACGCAACATTTATGGCTACACCTTC. The chain is built from TRBV2 and TRBJ1-2, with 9 positions matching TRBD1. The CDR3 length is 15 residues. V was clipped by 6 bases and J by 5 bases; unmatched bases: 10. Looked up from germline, CDR1 is SNHLY and CDR2 is FYNNEI.

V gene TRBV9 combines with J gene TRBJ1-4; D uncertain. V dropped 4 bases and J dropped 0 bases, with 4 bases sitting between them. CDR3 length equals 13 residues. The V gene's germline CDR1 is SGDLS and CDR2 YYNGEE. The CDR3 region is CASSISTNEKLFF. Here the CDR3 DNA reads TGTGCCAGCAGCATCTCAACTAATGAAAAACTGTTTTTT.